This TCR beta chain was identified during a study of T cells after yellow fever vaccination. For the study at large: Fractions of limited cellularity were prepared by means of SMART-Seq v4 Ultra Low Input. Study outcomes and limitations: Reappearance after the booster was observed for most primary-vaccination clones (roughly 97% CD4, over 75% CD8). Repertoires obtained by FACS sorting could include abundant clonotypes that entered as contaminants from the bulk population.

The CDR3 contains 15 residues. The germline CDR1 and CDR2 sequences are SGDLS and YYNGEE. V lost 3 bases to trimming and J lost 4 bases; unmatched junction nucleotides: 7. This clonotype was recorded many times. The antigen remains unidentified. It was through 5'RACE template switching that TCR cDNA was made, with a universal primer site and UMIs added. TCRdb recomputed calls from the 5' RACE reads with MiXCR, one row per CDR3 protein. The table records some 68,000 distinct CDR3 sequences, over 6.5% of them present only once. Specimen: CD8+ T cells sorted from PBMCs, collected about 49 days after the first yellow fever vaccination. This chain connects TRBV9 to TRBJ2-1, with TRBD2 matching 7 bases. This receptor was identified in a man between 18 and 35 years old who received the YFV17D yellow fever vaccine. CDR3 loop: CASSAQPGLYNEQFF. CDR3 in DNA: TGTGCCAGCAGCGCTCAGCCGGGACTATACAATGAGCAGTTCTTC.